The 6 T cell receptor beta chains reported below all come from one sample, sequenced in a study of cytomegalovirus exposure and HLA in healthy donors. Sequenced by immunoSEQ multiplex PCR; TCRdb stores in-frame clones only, minus some. The sample holds roughly 56,000 clones, 85% to 90% seen once. The sequenced material came from PBMCs. The receptors were gathered from a woman aged 18-29 years in good health and CMV-seronegative.

The CDR3 sequence: CAWSYSGETQYF. CDR3 coding DNA: TGTGCCTGGAGTTATTCAGGGGAGACCCAGTACTTC. The chain couples TRBV30 to TRBJ2-5; a possible D gene is TRBD1 (5 bases). The CDR3 loop spans 12 amino acids. The germline V gene encodes CDR1 GTSNPN and CDR2 SVGIG (reference sequence). V dropped 2 bases and J dropped 5 bases, with 9 bases sitting between them.

The V and J genes are TRBV27 and TRBJ2-3; TRBD1 might be the D (5 bases). Between the trimmed V and J ends, which lost 3 bases and 4 bases, there was a span of 11 bases. The germline V gene encodes CDR1 MNHEY and CDR2 SMNVEV (reference sequence). The CDR3 length is 14 residues. CDR3 DNA sequence: TGTGCCAGCAGTTTGACAGCTTACGCAGATACGCAGTATTTT. It codes for CASSLTAYADTQYF.

To note about this clone: Possible read error: a much larger clone is one base away. The chain combines TRBV7-9 with TRBJ2-6, with D unresolved. Germline CDR1 is SEHNR and CDR2 is FQNEAQ (reference sequence). V lost 4 bases and J lost 0, with 4 bases in between. The CDR3 has 14 amino acids. Here the CDR3 DNA reads TGTGCCAGCAGCTCCAGCTCTGGGGCCAACGTCCTGACTTTC. Translation gives CASSSSSGANVLTF.

The genes are TRBV7-2 and TRBJ2-2, with D possibly being TRBD2 (5 bases). Germline values: CDR1 SGHTA, CDR2 FQGNSA. Deletions cut 1 base from V and 7 bases from J, with 13 bases between. The length of the CDR3 is 15 residues. CDR3 nucleotides: TGTGCCAGCAGCTTAGTCGCGGGCCGGGGCGGGGAGCTGTTTTTT. Translating it yields CASSLVAGRGGELFF.

The gene calls are TRBV7-2 and TRBJ2-5; tentatively, D is TRBD1 (5 bases). The V gene's germline CDR1 is SGHTA and CDR2 FQGNSA. The CDR3 spans 14 residues. V shed 1 base and J shed 2 bases, with 8 bases lying between them. This chain's CDR3 is CASSLVRDQETQYF. For the CDR3, the DNA is TGTGCCAGCAGCTTAGTCAGGGATCAAGAGACCCAGTACTTC.

V and J are TRBV5-6 and TRBJ2-5, with D possibly TRBD2 on 5 matching bases. The CDR3 is made up of 15 amino acids. Deletions cut 0 bases from V and 1 base from J, with 10 bases between. CDR1 is SGHDT and CDR2 is YYEEEE in the germline V gene. The chain's CDR3 is CASSLDFSAQETQYF. In nucleotides, the CDR3 is TGTGCCAGCAGCTTGGACTTTAGCGCCCAAGAGACCCAGTACTTC.